These 10 T cell receptor beta chains came from one sample sequenced in a study of blood T cell repertoires in COVID-19. Clones were sequenced by immunoSEQ multiplex PCR, and TCRdb holds only the in-frame ones, with some missing. The data hold 250,000 to 300,000 clones, with approximately 91% observed a single time. The sample was PBMCs or T cells enriched from blood (not recorded which). All receptors come from a human donor in a cohort exposed to, infected with or recovered from COVID-19 (not recorded which). The donor label of this sample is uncertain.

In this sample, this clone turned up a few times. The chain links TRBV13 to TRBJ2-3; TRBD2 matches at 12 bases. Trimming cost V 5 bases and J 2 bases; bases outside gene matches: 14. The germline V gene has CDR1 PRHDT and CDR2 FYEKMQ (reference sequence). The CDR3 has 19 residues. The CDR3 reads CASSPYGLAGPAPTDTQYF. Here the CDR3 DNA reads TGTGCCAGCAGCCCCTACGGACTAGCGGGACCCGCCCCCACAGATACGCAGTATTTT.

This chain links TRBV11-2 with TRBJ1-6, with D perhaps TRBD1 (6 bases). CDR3 length: 14 amino acids. The germline V gene has CDR1 SGHAT and CDR2 FQNNGV. Trimming pared 0 bases from V and 8 bases from J, leaving 8 bases between. The CDR3, as DNA: TGTGCCAGCAGCTTAGAACAGGGCGATTCACCCCTCCACTTT. Translated, it gives CASSLEQGDSPLHF.

V usage is TRBV5-6 and J usage is TRBJ2-1; 9 positions match TRBD1. Germline values: CDR1 SGHDT, CDR2 YYEEEE. The length of the CDR3 is 16 residues. V lost 2 bases to trimming and J lost 14 bases; unmatched junction nucleotides: 17. CDR3 sequence: CASSFAGTGSSQGKFF. The DNA for the CDR3 is TGTGCCAGCAGCTTTGCCGGGACAGGGAGTTCCCAGGGCAAGTTCTTC.

CDR3: CASSQDMGDRAYEQYF. The DNA for the CDR3 is TGCGCCAGCAGCCAAGATATGGGGGACAGAGCCTACGAGCAGTACTTC. V and J are TRBV4-3 and TRBJ2-7; 7 bases match TRBD1. The CDR3 spans 16 residues. V shed 0 bases, J shed 2 bases, and the junction held 7 bases outside the gene matches. Looked up from germline, CDR1 is LGHNA and CDR2 is YSLEER.

The rearrangement links TRBV12-2 to TRBJ1-6; the D call of TRBD1 is as the table states it, not checked on the DNA. TRBV12-2 is termed a pseudogene. The CDR3 extends over 15 amino acids. CDR3 in DNA: TGTGCAAGTCGCTTCCAGGGGGCGCGGAGTTCACCCCTCCACTTT. It codes for CASRFQGARSSPLHF.

Here the CDR3 DNA reads TGTGCCAGTAGGGGACAGGGGTACACTGAAGCTTTCTTT. Encoded protein: CASRGQGYTEAFF. This rearrangement joins TRBV19 to TRBJ1-1; 10 bases fit TRBD1. This CDR3 is 13 amino acids long. The J segment lost 3 bases and the V segment lost 6 bases, leaving 1 base of the junction unmatched. Per germline, CDR1 LNHDA and CDR2 SQIVND (reference sequence).

This chain connects TRBV30 to TRBJ1-5; tentative D call: TRBD1 (6 bases). The CDR3 contains 14 residues. In germline, CDR1 is GTSNPN, CDR2 SVGIG (reference sequence). V was pared by 1 base and J by 3 bases, with 10 bases between. The chain's CDR3 is CAWSADSLNQPQHF. The CDR3 region has the DNA TGTGCCTGGAGTGCGGACAGTCTCAATCAGCCCCAGCATTTT.

This chain joins TRBV25-1 and TRBJ2-7; 10 positions match TRBD1. After removal of 3 bases from V and 8 bases from J, the junction contained 7 bases not matched to a gene. Germline CDR1 is MGHDK and CDR2 is SYGVNS. The CDR3 length is 14 residues. CDR3 sequence: CASSDPGQGRKQYF. The CDR3 bases are TGTGCCAGCAGTGATCCGGGACAGGGGAGGAAGCAGTACTTC.

This chain uses TRBV11-2 with TRBJ2-7, with TRBD2 as a possible D gene (6 bases). CDR1 is SGHAT, CDR2 FQNNGV, per germline. The CDR3 is 18 residues long. V was cut by 1 base and J by 2 bases, with 21 bases left in between. The CDR3 sequence: CASSLVEGPNPQPYEQYF. DNA of the CDR3: TGTGCCAGCAGCTTAGTGGAGGGCCCAAACCCCCAACCCTACGAGCAGTACTTC.

The genes are TRBV11-2 and TRBJ2-7; TRBD1 matches 8 bases. Trimming cost V 4 bases and J 1 base; bases outside gene matches: 3. CDR1 SGHAT and CDR2 FQNNGV come from the germline V gene. The CDR3 length is 14 residues. In DNA, the CDR3 is TGTGCCAGCAGCTGGACAGGGCCATCCTACGAGCAGTACTTC. Translating it yields CASSWTGPSYEQYF.